Given below is one T cell receptor (beta chain) in context. Germline CDR1 reads SGHDT; CDR2 reads YYEEEE. The V gene lost 0 bases and the J gene lost 2 bases, with 9 bases spanning the gap. CDR3 size: 14 residues. Using immunoSEQ multiplex PCR, the repertoire was profiled, and TCRdb retains in-frame clones only, with some absent. The repertoire holds 40,000 to 60,000 clones, with about 90% as singletons. This entry is derived from a study of T cell changes during pregnancy in multiple sclerosis. This chain joins TRBV5-6 and TRBJ2-7; D may be TRBD1 (6 bases). The TCR originated in a female donor in good health, enrolled as a control in a pregnancy study. The sample was peripheral blood, taken in the first trimester of pregnancy. The CDR3 loop is CASSLAGQPYEQYF. CDR3 nucleotide sequence: TGTGCCAGCAGCTTGGCCGGACAGCCCTACGAGCAGTACTTC.